These T cell receptor beta chains were read from a single sample in a study of blood T cell repertoires in COVID-19. TCRdb keeps only in-frame clones here, not all; method: immunoSEQ multiplex PCR. The table includes more than 95,000 clones, 70% to 85% detected once. Source material: peripheral blood. The receptors shown here come from a man in his 70s with active or convalescent COVID-19. The CDR3 runs from the conserved cysteine through the conserved F or W. A D gene is named only where the DNA matches it firmly. Not all rows give a size; the values are once, few, many and, for expanded clones, a class.

cdr3_nt: TGTGCCAGCAGTCTGGCGGGGAGCACAGATACGCAGTATTTT; cdr3_aa: CASSLAGSTDTQYF; v_call: TRBV28; j_call: TRBJ2-3; clone_size: .; d_call: .
cdr3_nt: TGTGCCAGCAGGGCGGGACGCGTCTGGGGCGAAAAACTGTTTTTT; cdr3_aa: CASRAGRVWGEKLFF; v_call: TRBV6-5; j_call: TRBJ1-4; clone_size: many; d_call: .
cdr3_nt: TGTGCCAGTAGTATAGGCCGGGGGCGGGGGGAGACCCAGTACTTC; cdr3_aa: CASSIGRGRGETQYF; v_call: TRBV19; j_call: TRBJ2-5; clone_size: .; d_call: .
cdr3_nt: TGTGCCAGCAGCGTATATCCGGGGACTAACTATGGCTACACCTTC; cdr3_aa: CASSVYPGTNYGYTF; v_call: TRBV9; j_call: TRBJ1-2; clone_size: .; d_call: .
cdr3_nt: TGTGCCAGCAGCGTTGCCGGACAAAACACCGGGGAGCTGTTTTTT; cdr3_aa: CASSVAGQNTGELFF; v_call: TRBV28; j_call: TRBJ2-2; clone_size: .; d_call: .
cdr3_nt: TGCGCCAGCACCAGCGGGACTACGAACACCGGGGAGCTGTTTTTT; cdr3_aa: CASTSGTTNTGELFF; v_call: TRBV5-1; j_call: TRBJ2-2; clone_size: .; d_call: TRBD2
cdr3_nt: TGTGCCAGCAGCTTAAACAGGGTCGTGTCCGGGGAGCTGTTTTTT; cdr3_aa: CASSLNRVVSGELFF; v_call: TRBV7-2; j_call: TRBJ2-2; clone_size: .; d_call: .
cdr3_nt: TGTGCCAGCAGCCCCTTGGGCCTTAACTATGGCTACACCTTC; cdr3_aa: CASSPLGLNYGYTF; v_call: TRBV5-8; j_call: TRBJ1-2; clone_size: .; d_call: .
cdr3_nt: TGTGCCAGCAGCCCAGACAGCCTGGGTACGCAGTATTTT; cdr3_aa: CASSPDSLGTQYF; v_call: TRBV7-2; j_call: TRBJ2-3; clone_size: .; d_call: .
cdr3_nt: TGTGCCAGCAGAGATGACAGTAACACTGAAGCTTTCTTT; cdr3_aa: CASRDDSNTEAFF; v_call: TRBV6-5; j_call: TRBJ1-1; clone_size: .; d_call: .
cdr3_nt: TGTGCCAGTAGTACGGGACTAGCGGTCTACAATGAGCAGTTCTTC; cdr3_aa: CASSTGLAVYNEQFF; v_call: TRBV19; j_call: TRBJ2-1; clone_size: .; d_call: TRBD2
cdr3_nt: TGCGCCAGCAGCTTGCCCCGGGGGGAAAGCTACTCCTACGAGCAGTACTTC; cdr3_aa: CASSLPRGESYSYEQYF; v_call: TRBV5-1; j_call: TRBJ2-7; clone_size: .; d_call: TRBD2
cdr3_nt: TGCGCCAGCAGCACAACAGTACAGGGGGCTGGAAACACCATATATTTT; cdr3_aa: CASSTTVQGAGNTIYF; v_call: TRBV5-1; j_call: TRBJ1-3; clone_size: .; d_call: TRBD1
cdr3_nt: TGTGCCAGCAGGCAGGTTCTTGGAAACACCATATATTTT; cdr3_aa: CASRQVLGNTIYF; v_call: TRBV6-5; j_call: TRBJ1-3; clone_size: .; d_call: .
cdr3_nt: TGTGCCAGCACGCCTTTGACGGGAGAGGGGACCCAGTACTTC; cdr3_aa: CASTPLTGEGTQYF; v_call: TRBV13; j_call: TRBJ2-5; clone_size: .; d_call: .
cdr3_nt: TGTGCCAGCAGCTATGACAGGAATGAGCAGTTCTTC; cdr3_aa: CASSYDRNEQFF; v_call: TRBV7-2; j_call: TRBJ2-1; clone_size: few; d_call: .
cdr3_nt: TGTGCCAGCAGTCGAGGACTACCCACAGATACGCAGTATTTT; cdr3_aa: CASSRGLPTDTQYF; v_call: TRBV7-2; j_call: TRBJ2-3; clone_size: .; d_call: .
cdr3_nt: TGCGCCAGCAGCCCGTCTGGCGGTGATAGCAATCAGCCCCAGCATTTT; cdr3_aa: CASSPSGGDSNQPQHF; v_call: TRBV5-1; j_call: TRBJ1-5; clone_size: .; d_call: .
cdr3_nt: TGCAGCGCCGCTACAAGGGTACAGGCCCACGACGATAACTATGGCTACACCTTC; cdr3_aa: CSAATRVQAHDDNYGYTF; v_call: TRBV29-1; j_call: TRBJ1-2; clone_size: .; d_call: .
cdr3_nt: TGTGCCAGCAGCTTAGCCCCGAGTATCTATGGCTACACCTTC; cdr3_aa: CASSLAPSIYGYTF; v_call: TRBV7-2; j_call: TRBJ1-2; clone_size: .; d_call: .
cdr3_nt: TGTGCCAGCAGCCTCCTCACAACGGGGGCTGAAGCTTTCTTT; cdr3_aa: CASSLLTTGAEAFF; v_call: TRBV27; j_call: TRBJ1-1; clone_size: .; d_call: .
cdr3_nt: TGCAGCGTGGGGCCGGACAGAAACATCTATGGCTACACCTTC; cdr3_aa: CSVGPDRNIYGYTF; v_call: TRBV29-1; j_call: TRBJ1-2; clone_size: .; d_call: .
cdr3_nt: TGTGCCAGCAGCTCCCAGGTCAATCCTAACTATGGCTACACCTTC; cdr3_aa: CASSSQVNPNYGYTF; v_call: TRBV5-5; j_call: TRBJ1-2; clone_size: .; d_call: .
cdr3_nt: TGTGCCAGCAGCTTAGAGGGACTAGCGGGAGCAGGTGAGCAGTTCTTC; cdr3_aa: CASSLEGLAGAGEQFF; v_call: TRBV11-3; j_call: TRBJ2-1; clone_size: .; d_call: TRBD2
cdr3_nt: TGTGCCTGGAGTGACAGGGAGGGTCAGCCCCAGCATTTT; cdr3_aa: CAWSDREGQPQHF; v_call: TRBV30; j_call: TRBJ1-5; clone_size: .; d_call: .
cdr3_nt: TGCGCCAGCAGCTTGGGAGAAAATTCACCCCTCCACTTT; cdr3_aa: CASSLGENSPLHF; v_call: TRBV5-1; j_call: TRBJ1-6; clone_size: .; d_call: .
cdr3_nt: TGTGCCAGCAGCTTAAGACAGGGGGGGGAAAAACTGTTTTTT; cdr3_aa: CASSLRQGGEKLFF; v_call: TRBV7-9; j_call: TRBJ1-4; clone_size: once; d_call: TRBD1
cdr3_nt: TGTGCCAGCAGCCCCAGAGGGACTAGCGAGAACGCGGATGAGCAGTTCTTC; cdr3_aa: CASSPRGTSENADEQFF; v_call: TRBV7-6; j_call: TRBJ2-1; clone_size: .; d_call: TRBD2
cdr3_nt: TGTGCCAGCAGCGTCGGACAGGGCGATGTTTATGGCTACACCTTC; cdr3_aa: CASSVGQGDVYGYTF; v_call: TRBV9; j_call: TRBJ1-2; clone_size: once; d_call: TRBD1
cdr3_nt: TGTGCTAGTGGTGCCCGACCAAACAGGGGAGCAGGAAACACCATATATTTT; cdr3_aa: CASGARPNRGAGNTIYF; v_call: TRBV12-5; j_call: TRBJ1-3; clone_size: .; d_call: TRBD1
cdr3_nt: TGTGCCAGCACCGATGGGACAGCTGGGGCCAACGTCCTGACTTTC; cdr3_aa: CASTDGTAGANVLTF; v_call: TRBV28; j_call: TRBJ2-6; clone_size: .; d_call: TRBD1
cdr3_nt: TGTGCCAGCCGGAGGGCTAGGGCAGATACGCAGTATTTT; cdr3_aa: CASRRARADTQYF; v_call: TRBV21-1; j_call: TRBJ2-3; clone_size: .; d_call: .
cdr3_nt: TGTGCCAGCAGTTACTCTCAGGGGGCGGTTGGCTACACCTTC; cdr3_aa: CASSYSQGAVGYTF; v_call: TRBV6-2/TRBV6-3; j_call: TRBJ1-2; clone_size: .; d_call: TRBD1
cdr3_nt: TGTGCCAGACAACCGGGACAGGGGGCCCGGGGCAGCAATCAGCCCCAGCATTTT; cdr3_aa: CARQPGQGARGSNQPQHF; v_call: TRBV19; j_call: TRBJ1-5; clone_size: few; d_call: TRBD1